Shown below are 20 T cell receptor beta chains from a single sample sequenced in a study of radiotherapy plus CTLA-4 blockade in lung cancer. The method was immunoSEQ multiplex PCR; TCRdb's version includes in-frame clones alone and lacks a portion of them. The sample has 85,000 to 120,000 clones, about 83% seen once; the top ten hold approximately 2.5%. Here the sequenced sample was peripheral blood, taken from a patient treated with radiotherapy plus ipilimumab. The receptors here all came from a human donor with non-small cell lung cancer that progressed on radiotherapy plus ipilimumab. Some clones in this sample may be carry-over from other donors' samples.

The chain is built from TRBV5-1 and TRBJ2-3; no clear D gene. The CDR3 runs to 14 residues. Germline CDR1 and CDR2: SGHRS and YFSETQ. The V gene lost 0 bases and the J gene lost 4 bases, with 9 bases spanning the gap. CDR3 protein: CASSLGQGPDTQYF. The CDR3 coding sequence is TGCGCCAGCAGCTTGGGTCAAGGGCCAGATACGCAGTATTTT.

The genes are TRBV12-5 and TRBJ2-2; 7 nucleotides line up with TRBD2. Germline CDR1 LGHNT, CDR2 FRNRAP. Trimming cost V 6 bases and J 4 bases; bases outside gene matches: 8. The CDR3 extends over 15 amino acids. CDR3 loop: CASGFGGGITGELFF. DNA for the CDR3: TGTGCTAGTGGGTTTGGGGGGGGGATCACCGGGGAGCTGTTTTTT.

The chain links TRBV28 to TRBJ1-5; D possibly corresponds to TRBD1 (5 bases). Trimming removed 9 bases at V and 6 bases at J, with 15 bases between. The CDR3 length is 13 residues. The V gene's germline CDR1 is MDHEN and CDR2 SYDVKM. This CDR3 reads CASHRHGGQPQHF. Written as DNA, the CDR3 is TGTGCCAGTCACAGGCACGGGGGTCAGCCCCAGCATTTT.

In the case of this clone: Within the sample, other DNA sequences also encode this same CDR3. This rearrangement joins TRBV6-5 to TRBJ1-5, with 7 bases aligning to TRBD1. In germline, CDR1 is MNHEY, CDR2 SVGAGI. V gave up 0 bases and J gave up 3 bases; unmatched junction bases: 2. The CDR3 contains 15 residues. This CDR3 is CASSYSGTVNQPQHF. CDR3 in DNA: TGTGCCAGCAGTTACTCCGGGACAGTCAATCAGCCCCAGCATTTT.

The chain combines TRBV28 with TRBJ2-7; 8 positions match TRBD1. The V segment lost 7 bases and the J segment 2 bases; nucleotides outside the gene matches: 7. Germline assignment: CDR1 MDHEN and CDR2 SYDVKM. The CDR3 sequence is 14 residues long. Here the CDR3 reads CASTRTGITYEQYF. DNA of the CDR3: TGTGCCAGCACAAGGACAGGGATAACCTACGAGCAGTACTTC.

The V gene is TRBV7-2, the J gene TRBJ2-1; TRBD2 aligns across 8 bases. V lost 5 bases and J lost 8; bases outside the gene matches: 11. CDR1 is SGHTA, CDR2 FQGNSA, per germline. This CDR3 has 15 residues. The CDR3 sequence: CASSLVGGASDEQFF. The DNA of the CDR3 is TGTGCCAGCAGCCTAGTCGGGGGGGCCTCGGATGAGCAGTTCTTC. Full variable domain (outside the CDR3, taken from reference TRBV7-2 and TRBJ2-1): GAGVSQSPSNKVTEKGKDVELRCDPISGHTALYWYRQSLGQGLEFLIYFQGNSAPDKSGLPSDRFSAERTGGSVSTLTIQRTQQEDSAVYLCASSLVGGASDEQFFGPGTRLTVL.

DNA for the CDR3: TGTGCCAGCAGCTTTTTCGCTCGACAGCTCCAAGAGACCCAGTACTTC. It is translated as CASSFFARQLQETQYF. The chain combines TRBV2 with TRBJ2-5; maybe TRBD1 (5 bases). CDR1 and CDR2 (germline): SNHLY, FYNNEI. The V end lost 6 bases, the J end lost 1 base, and 18 bases lay between the germline ends. The CDR3 runs to 16 residues. Combining the CDR3 with reference TRBV2 and TRBJ2-5 gives the whole variable domain EPEVTQTPSHQVTQMGQEVILRCVPISNHLYFYWYRQILGQKVEFLVSFYNNEISEKSEIFDDQFSVERPDGSNFTLKIRSTKLEDSAMYFCASSFFARQLQETQYFGPGTRLLVL.

The V gene is TRBV4-2, the J gene TRBJ2-3, with 9 bases identical to TRBD2. Germline V gives CDR1 LGHNA, CDR2 YNFKEQ. V trimming: 5 bases; J trimming: 4 bases; junction bases outside the gene matches: 7. The CDR3 is 15 amino acids. In DNA, the CDR3 is TGTGCCAGCAGCGGAGTAGCGGGGGACGCAGATACGCAGTATTTT. Residues: CASSGVAGDADTQYF.

The V and J genes are TRBV5-1 and TRBJ1-1; 9 bases align to TRBD1. Trimming took 4 bases from V and 5 from J; bases not matched to a gene: 3. Germline-derived CDR1 and CDR2 are SGHRS and YFSETQ. This CDR3 comprises 13 residues. The CDR3 loop is CASSEQGATEAFF. CDR3 nucleotide sequence: TGCGCCAGCAGCGAACAGGGGGCGACTGAAGCTTTCTTT.

The chain is built from TRBV9 and TRBJ2-7, with D perhaps matching TRBD1 (6 bases). The CDR3 consists of 16 residues. V was cut by 4 bases and J by 0 bases, with 17 bases left in between. The germline V gene encodes CDR1 SGDLS and CDR2 YYNGEE. CDR3 region: CASSPQTGSSSYEQYF. The DNA of the CDR3 is TGTGCCAGCAGCCCCCAGACAGGATCCAGCTCCTACGAGCAGTACTTC. Drawing the rest from reference TRBV9 and TRBJ2-7, the complete variable domain is DSGVTQTPKHLITATGQRVTLRCSPRSGDLSVYWYQQSLDQGLQFLIQYYNGEERAKGNILERFSAQQFPDLHSELNLSSLELGDSALYFCASSPQTGSSSYEQYFGPGTRLTVT.

This chain uses TRBV4-1 with TRBJ2-4; TRBD2 might be the D (5 bases). The length of the CDR3 is 18 residues. Per germline, CDR1 MGHRA and CDR2 YSYEKL. Trimming took 0 bases from V and 1 from J, leaving 16 bases between them. CDR3 loop: CASSQDLGHTGAKNIQYF. The CDR3, as DNA: TGCGCCAGCAGCCAAGATTTGGGTCATACGGGGGCCAAAAACATTCAGTACTTC.

The sample holds a few counts of this clone. The chain is built from TRBV11-2 and TRBJ2-1; 8 bases map to TRBD2. This CDR3 contains 16 residues. With 4 bases clipped from V and 2 bases from J, the junction kept 7 bases outside the gene matches. CDR1 is SGHAT, CDR2 FQNNGV, per germline. CDR3 residues: CASSSLGGGPYNEQFF. As DNA, the CDR3 is TGTGCCAGCAGCTCCCTCGGGGGGGGGCCCTACAATGAGCAGTTCTTC.

V is TRBV2 and J is TRBJ1-2; D is possibly TRBD1 (5 bases). Germline lookup yields CDR1 SNHLY and CDR2 FYNNEI. Trimming took 3 bases from V and 2 from J, leaving 7 bases between them. There are 13 residues in the CDR3. The CDR3 loop reads CASSERQNYGYTF. CDR3 DNA sequence: TGTGCCAGCAGTGAGCGACAGAACTATGGCTACACCTTC. Drawing the rest from reference TRBV2 and TRBJ1-2, the complete variable domain is EPEVTQTPSHQVTQMGQEVILRCVPISNHLYFYWYRQILGQKVEFLVSFYNNEISEKSEIFDDQFSVERPDGSNFTLKIRSTKLEDSAMYFCASSERQNYGYTFGSGTRLTVV.

The chain links TRBV29-1 to TRBJ2-2, with 7 bases matching TRBD2. The CDR3 totals 15 residues. Looked up from germline, CDR1 is SQVTM and CDR2 is ANQGSEA. The V gene end was trimmed by 7 bases and the J gene end by 0 bases; junction bases not matched to a gene: 8. CDR3 coding DNA: TGCAGCGCCAGGGCCCGGGGGGCGAACACCGGGGAGCTGTTTTTT. Translating gives CSARARGANTGELFF.

The rearrangement joins TRBV5-6 to TRBJ1-4, with D maybe TRBD1 (5 bases). The germline V gene encodes CDR1 SGHDT and CDR2 YYEEEE. This CDR3 has 16 amino acids. Trimming took 4 bases from V and 0 from J, leaving 13 bases between them. The CDR3 region is CASSPSPGATNEKLFF. The DNA for the CDR3 is TGTGCCAGCAGCCCCTCCCCGGGGGCAACTAATGAAAAACTGTTTTTT.

This clone was detected ten times or more. This chain links TRBV4-3 with TRBJ1-4; TRBD1 might be the D (5 bases). This CDR3 comprises 15 residues. CDR1 and CDR2 from the germline V gene are LGHNA and YSLEER. Between the trimmed V and J ends, which lost 4 bases and 7 bases, there was a span of 16 bases. The CDR3 region is CASSPQRGNSEKLFF. The CDR3 DNA follows: TGCGCCAGCAGCCCCCAAAGGGGTAATAGTGAAAAACTGTTTTTT.

The CDR3 here is CASSQELFGEKLFF. In DNA form, the CDR3 reads TGTGCCAGCAGCCAAGAACTCTTTGGTGAAAAACTGTTTTTT. J is TRBJ1-4 and V is TRBV4-2; D is unclear. Germline V gives CDR1 LGHNA, CDR2 YNFKEQ. V dropped 0 bases and J dropped 7 bases, with 9 bases sitting between them. The length of the CDR3 is 14 residues.

The chain employs TRBV5-4 and TRBJ2-7; TRBD1 or TRBD2 may be the D gene (6 bases each). There are 14 residues in the CDR3. Germline CDR1 reads SGHNT; CDR2 reads YYREEE (reference sequence). Trimming removed 3 bases from V and 2 bases from J, with 12 bases in between. The CDR3 reads CASSSGAGAYEQYF. DNA of the CDR3: TGTGCCAGCAGCTCGGGGGCCGGCGCCTACGAGCAGTACTTC.

V usage is TRBV7-2 and J usage is TRBJ1-1; D gene uncertain. This CDR3 is 13 amino acids long. The V gene lost 5 bases and the J gene lost 0 bases, with 7 bases spanning the gap. CDR1 and CDR2 (germline): SGHTA, FQGNSA. CDR3 protein: CASSPQLNTEAFF. CDR3 bases: TGTGCCAGCAGCCCACAGTTGAACACTGAAGCTTTCTTT.

This chain links TRBV6-6 with TRBJ2-7; maybe TRBD1 (7 bases). Germline loops: CDR1 MNHNY, CDR2 SVGAGI (reference sequence). CDR3 length equals 14 residues. V was shortened by 5 bases and J by 7 bases, with 18 bases between the two germline ends. As DNA, the CDR3 is TGTGCCAGCAGTACCCCTGGAGGGGGCTGGGAGCAGTACTTC. It specifies CASSTPGGGWEQYF.